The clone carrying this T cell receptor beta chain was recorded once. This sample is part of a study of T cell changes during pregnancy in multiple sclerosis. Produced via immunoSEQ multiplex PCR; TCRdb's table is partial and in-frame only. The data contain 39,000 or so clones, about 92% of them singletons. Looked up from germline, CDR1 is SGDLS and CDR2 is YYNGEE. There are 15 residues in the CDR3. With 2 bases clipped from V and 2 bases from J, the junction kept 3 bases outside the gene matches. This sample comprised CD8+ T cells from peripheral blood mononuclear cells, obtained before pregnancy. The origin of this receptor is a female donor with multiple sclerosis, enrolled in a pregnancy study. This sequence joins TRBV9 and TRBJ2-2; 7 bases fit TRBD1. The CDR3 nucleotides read TGTGCCAGCAGCGTCACAGGGGTAAACACCGGGGAGCTGTTTTTT. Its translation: CASSVTGVNTGELFF. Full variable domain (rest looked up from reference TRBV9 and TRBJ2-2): DSGVTQTPKHLITATGQRVTLRCSPRSGDLSVYWYQQSLDQGLQFLIQYYNGEERAKGNILERFSAQQFPDLHSELNLSSLELGDSALYFCASSVTGVNTGELFFGEGSRLTVL.